This is a list of T cell receptor beta chains from one sample in a study of CD8+ T cells in alopecia areata. Clones were sequenced by immunoSEQ multiplex PCR, and TCRdb holds only the in-frame ones, with some missing. The top ten hold approximately 10% of the sample, which has approximately 130,000 clones, about 51% seen once. Input material: NKG2D-low CD8+ T cells sorted from blood. These receptors all come from a human donor with alopecia areata. Each CDR3 is given with its conserved first and last residue. Fields, in order: D gene, V gene, J gene, clone size, CDR3 DNA, CDR3 protein. A D gene is named only where the DNA matches it firmly. Clone size is shown for a subset of rows, as once, few, many or a class of expanded clone.

D: TRBD2; V: TRBV7-9; J: TRBJ2-7; size: few; DNA: TGTGCCAGCACGGGGGGAAGAATTCCCGGCTACGAGCAGTACTTC; CDR3: CASTGGRIPGYEQYF
D: TRBD1; V: TRBV5-6; J: TRBJ1-2; size: .; DNA: TGTGCCAGCAGCTGGGGGACAGGGCCTGGCTACACCTTC; CDR3: CASSWGTGPGYTF
D: .; V: TRBV29-1; J: TRBJ1-2; size: few; DNA: TGCAGCAGTTGGTATCAGGTTTCGGGTGGCTACACCTTC; CDR3: CSSWYQVSGGYTF
D: TRBD1; V: TRBV7-2; J: TRBJ2-1; size: .; DNA: TGTGCCAGCAGCCAGACAGGGAACAATGAGCAGTTCTTC; CDR3: CASSQTGNNEQFF
D: .; V: TRBV30; J: TRBJ1-4; size: .; DNA: TGTGCCTGGAGTGTATCTTCAGGGGTTGAAAAACTGTTTTTT; CDR3: CAWSVSSGVEKLFF
D: .; V: TRBV30; J: TRBJ2-2; size: .; DNA: TGTGCCTGGAGTACAGGGACATTGGCCGGGGAGCTGTTTTTT; CDR3: CAWSTGTLAGELFF
D: .; V: TRBV2; J: TRBJ1-3; size: few; DNA: TGTGCCAGCAGTGAAGACAACACCATATATTTT; CDR3: CASSEDNTIYF
D: .; V: TRBV29-1; J: TRBJ1-2; size: .; DNA: TGCAGCGTCGGGGGGGCCTATGGCTACACCTTC; CDR3: CSVGGAYGYTF
D: .; V: TRBV9; J: TRBJ2-7; size: .; DNA: TGTGCCAGCAGCAAGTACCGAGATGGGACCTACGAGCAGTACTTC; CDR3: CASSKYRDGTYEQYF
D: .; V: TRBV6-5; J: TRBJ2-1; size: .; DNA: TGTGCCAGCAGTTACTCGAACGATGAGCAGTTCTTC; CDR3: CASSYSNDEQFF
D: .; V: TRBV27; J: TRBJ1-5; size: .; DNA: TGTGCCAGCAGTCCCTGGGGGATGACAGGATCATTCAGCAATCAGCCCCAGCATTTT; CDR3: CASSPWGMTGSFSNQPQHF
D: .; V: TRBV11-2; J: TRBJ2-7; size: .; DNA: TGTGCCAGCAGCATCCGGGACCAATCCTACGAGCAGTACTTC; CDR3: CASSIRDQSYEQYF
D: TRBD1; V: TRBV29-1; J: TRBJ2-1; size: .; DNA: TGCAGCGTGGAGGGGACAGGGATCTACAATGAGCAGTTCTTC; CDR3: CSVEGTGIYNEQFF
D: .; V: TRBV7-2; J: TRBJ2-7; size: .; DNA: TGTGCCAGCAGCCTTGTGGAGGGGCTCTACGAGCAGTACTTC; CDR3: CASSLVEGLYEQYF
D: .; V: TRBV27; J: TRBJ2-3; size: .; DNA: TGTGCCAGCAGTTGGAAGGGCACAGATACGCAGTATTTT; CDR3: CASSWKGTDTQYF
D: .; V: TRBV9; J: TRBJ2-3; size: .; DNA: TGTGCCAGCAGCGTAGGAAATACGCAGTATTTT; CDR3: CASSVGNTQYF
D: TRBD1; V: TRBV28; J: TRBJ2-4; size: .; DNA: TGTGCCAGCAGTTCGGGACAGAAAAACATTCAGTACTTC; CDR3: CASSSGQKNIQYF
D: .; V: TRBV29-1; J: TRBJ2-3; size: .; DNA: TGCAGCGGTCAGACAAGTCCTCATACGCAGTATTTT; CDR3: CSGQTSPHTQYF
D: .; V: TRBV29-1; J: TRBJ1-1; size: .; DNA: TGCAGCGTTGCTGGGGTGGGGACTGAAGCTTTCTTT; CDR3: CSVAGVGTEAFF
D: .; V: TRBV28; J: TRBJ2-3; size: .; DNA: TGTGCCAGCAGTCCTCTGGGGGGGCGGAGTAGCACAGATACGCAGTATTTT; CDR3: CASSPLGGRSSTDTQYF
D: .; V: TRBV29-1; J: TRBJ2-7; size: .; DNA: TGCAGCGTCGTGACAGACTCCTACGAGCAGTACTTC; CDR3: CSVVTDSYEQYF
D: TRBD2; V: TRBV6-5; J: TRBJ2-1; size: .; DNA: TGTGCCAGCAGTTATACTGCGGGAGGGCCTAGTGAGCAGTTCTTC; CDR3: CASSYTAGGPSEQFF
D: .; V: TRBV29-1; J: TRBJ2-2; size: .; DNA: TGCAGCGTTGGACAGGAAAACACCGGGGAGCTGTTTTTT; CDR3: CSVGQENTGELFF
D: .; V: TRBV13; J: TRBJ2-2; size: .; DNA: TGTGCCAGCAGCCAGGGAGGCGCCGGGGAGCTGTTTTTT; CDR3: CASSQGGAGELFF
D: TRBD2; V: TRBV27; J: TRBJ2-7; size: .; DNA: TGTGCCAGCAGCATTAGTGCGGGGGGTGACGAGCAGTACTTC; CDR3: CASSISAGGDEQYF
D: .; V: TRBV11-2; J: TRBJ2-4; size: .; DNA: TGTGCCAGCAGCTTAGATCCGGCCAAAAACATTCAGTACTTC; CDR3: CASSLDPAKNIQYF
D: TRBD1; V: TRBV23-1; J: TRBJ2-3; size: .; DNA: TGCGCCAGCAGTCAATTAACCACGGGACAGCTCACAGATACGCAGTATTTT; CDR3: CASSQLTTGQLTDTQYF
D: TRBD2; V: TRBV29-1; J: TRBJ2-1; size: .; DNA: TGCAGCGTTGAAGGACTAGCGGGAGAGGACTCCTACAATGAGCAGTTCTTC; CDR3: CSVEGLAGEDSYNEQFF
D: .; V: TRBV14; J: TRBJ2-7; size: .; DNA: TGTGCCAGCAGCCAAGGAAGGGTAACCCACGAGCAGTACTTC; CDR3: CASSQGRVTHEQYF
D: .; V: TRBV29-1; J: TRBJ2-2; size: .; DNA: TGCAGCGTTGAGACGGGTTTCGCGAACACCGGGGAGCTGTTTTTT; CDR3: CSVETGFANTGELFF
D: .; V: TRBV7-9; J: TRBJ1-2; size: few; DNA: TGTGCCAGCAGCCTACCCCCTCGGGGCGAAGGCTACACCTTC; CDR3: CASSLPPRGEGYTF